This T cell receptor beta chain was captured in a study of T and B cells in COVID-19 patients (dated by TCRdb to 2020 to 2021). For the wider study: In this study, adaptive immunity was profiled in COVID-19 patients who either had active infection or had recovered, using TRB and IGH repertoire sequencing of peripheral blood. A recovered cohort comprised around 18 patients contributing roughly 21 samples, mostly after mild to moderate COVID-19 managed as outpatients. The recovered cohort had a median age of about 37 years, compared with 55 to 75 years in the active-infection cohort. Of the roughly 20 patients in the active-infection cohort, 12 were critically ill and needed mechanical ventilation or ECMO. Of the 20 to 25 patients in the active-infection cohort, over 15 had comorbidities associated with unfavorable COVID-19 outcome. Over 8 million TCR sequences were analysed in a TCR and BCR sequence repository that covered about 40 patients and approximately 69 time points. A couple of patients belonged to both the recovered and active cohorts because samples were available from active disease and after recovery. An age-matched reference group of approximately 39 healthy donors negative for COVID-19 antibodies served as the comparison for repertoire analyses. As many as 9 follow-up blood samples were taken per patient, and some of the samples covered different disease stages within the same individual. Broader findings and caveats from the paper: The cohort was considered too small for HLA contributions to COVID-19 susceptibility or severity to be assessed. Strongly skewed TRBV/TRBJ gene usage was reported in patients with COVID-19. TRB repertoires were highly clonal in active COVID-19, whereas diversity and richness at recovery rose above healthy donor levels. A total of 2,331 exclusive TCR clusters, including approximately 33 low-pGen clusters, were found in the recovered cohort. Prospective validation of the reported TCR clusters was stated to be required before clinical use. Few blood samples were available from mildly ill patients while symptoms were present, and early samples from severe cases were likewise scarce. Specific T cell subsets (CD4+/Treg/CD8+) and sorted SARS-CoV-2-responsive or tetramer+ T cells had not yet been sequenced, and these experiments were ongoing.

TRB repertoires were amplified from approximately 250-500 ng of genomic DNA extracted from blood. Including the terminal cysteine and phenylalanine, the CDR3 comprises 14 residues. Only the CDR3 DNA stays, 42 bases, in frame from base 1. Germline trimming: 4 bases from V, 9 bases from J; junction bases outside gene matches: 8. The CDR1 and CDR2 encoded by the germline V gene (reference sequence) are MNHNY and SVGAGI. On this clonotype: The antigen it binds to is not known. Qualities for individual bases were not recorded, and no much larger clone is one base off.

The run used an Illumina MiSeq. Multiplex PCR with BIOMED2 TRB-A/B primer pools was used to amplify TRB rearrangements. Illumina-compatible adapters and 7-nucleotide sample barcodes were attached to the amplicons through two consecutive PCRs. Phusion HS II polymerase was used for all library PCRs. The amplicons were purified from gel with the NucleoSpin Gel and PCR Clean-up kit, measured on Qubit, and then pooled at about 3.7 nM. Before Illumina next-generation sequencing, the quality of the amplicon pool was assessed on an Agilent 2100 Bioanalyzer. Regarding the original processing steps: MiXCR 3.0.8 with the default MiXCR reference library was used to annotate TRB rearrangements. Non-productive reads and sequences with fewer than 2 reads were excluded, and each unique CDR3 nucleotide sequence counted as one clone. R 3.5.1 was used to calculate clonality, diversity, richness and V-J gene usage. GLIPH2 was used for TCR clustering by CDR3 similarity, and generation probabilities were calculated by OLGA. GLIPH2 clusters were kept only when the clusters contained at least four unique TCR clonotypes present in at least three individuals. TCRdb applied fastp at Q25 and MiXCR to the public reads, then kept only in-frame beta chains. Rows merge per CDR3 protein into single entries with the most common DNA and genes. The V and J calls were not made by the authors but by TCRdb's processing. This sample has roughly 11,000 distinct CDR3 sequences in its table, and 30% to 35% of those were observed once. Of the sample, roughly 13% falls within the top ten clones.

Sample: blood. This chain is built from TRBV6-6 and TRBJ1-5; 8 central nucleotides agree with TRBD1. The sequence came from a human donor with active COVID-19. The CDR3 is CASSFNRGLGPQHF. The DNA sequence is TGTGCCAGCAGTTTCAACAGGGGGTTAGGGCCCCAGCATTTT.